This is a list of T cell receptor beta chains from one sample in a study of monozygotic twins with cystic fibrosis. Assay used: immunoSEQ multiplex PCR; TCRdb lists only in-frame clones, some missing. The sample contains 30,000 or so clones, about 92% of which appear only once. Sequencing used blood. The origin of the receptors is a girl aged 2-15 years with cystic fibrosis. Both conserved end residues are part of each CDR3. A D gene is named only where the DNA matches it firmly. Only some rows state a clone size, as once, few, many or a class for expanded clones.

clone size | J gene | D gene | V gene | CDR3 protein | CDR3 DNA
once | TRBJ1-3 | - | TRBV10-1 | CASSEFGGSGNTIYF | TGCGCCAGCAGTGAGTTTGGGGGCAGTGGAAACACCATATATTTT
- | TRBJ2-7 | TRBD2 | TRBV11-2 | CASRPGLAGLGEQYF | TGTGCCAGCAGACCCGGACTAGCGGGATTGGGAGAGCAGTACTTC
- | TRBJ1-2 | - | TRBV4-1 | CASSQTVPVRDGYTF | TGCGCCAGCAGCCAAACCGTCCCTGTGCGGGATGGCTACACCTTC
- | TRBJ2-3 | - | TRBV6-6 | CASSRDLDTQYF | TGTGCCAGCAGTCGGGACTTGGATACGCAGTATTTT
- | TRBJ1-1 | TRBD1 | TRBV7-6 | CASSQTGGGTEAFF | TGTGCCAGCAGCCAGACAGGGGGCGGCACTGAAGCTTTCTTT
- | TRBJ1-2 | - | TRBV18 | CASSPDRNYGYTF | TGTGCCAGCTCACCCGACAGAAACTATGGCTACACCTTC
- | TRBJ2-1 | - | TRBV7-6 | CASSLESDEQFF | TGTGCCAGCAGCCTAGAGTCGGATGAGCAGTTCTTC
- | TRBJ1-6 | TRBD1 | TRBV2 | CASSPDRGGSPLHF | TGTGCCAGCAGCCCCGACAGGGGCGGTTCACCCCTCCACTTT
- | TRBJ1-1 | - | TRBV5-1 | CASRDYQNTEAFF | TGCGCCAGCAGGGACTATCAGAACACTGAAGCTTTCTTT
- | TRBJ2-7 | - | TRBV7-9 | CASSLRRSDEQYF | TGTGCCAGCAGCTTAAGACGTTCTGACGAGCAGTACTTC
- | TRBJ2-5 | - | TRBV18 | CASSPQGGETQYF | TGTGCCAGCTCACCGCAGGGCGGGGAGACCCAGTACTTC
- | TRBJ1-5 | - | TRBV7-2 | CASSAVQGWAQHF | TGTGCCAGCAGCGCTGTACAGGGTTGGGCCCAGCATTTT
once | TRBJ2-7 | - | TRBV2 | CASIITDTLSSYEQYF | TGTGCCAGCATTATAACGGACACGCTGAGCTCCTACGAGCAGTACTTC
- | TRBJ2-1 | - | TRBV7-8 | CASSSMDPEDYNEQFF | TGTGCCAGCAGCTCGATGGACCCAGAGGACTACAATGAGCAGTTCTTC